The 12 T cell receptor beta chains in this list originate from one sample, sequenced in a study of control samples from healthy donors and cancer patients. The protocol was immunoSEQ multiplex PCR, while the TCRdb copy is restricted to in-frame clones and leaves out a portion. The data show 150,000 or so clones, over 85% seen once. The sequenced sample consisted of blood. The receptors shown here come from a man aged 18 to 30 in good health.

This chain uses TRBV19 with TRBJ1-1, with D maybe TRBD1 (5 bases). Germline CDR1 reads LNHDA; CDR2 reads SQIVND (reference sequence). The V gene lost 6 bases and the J gene lost 3 bases, with 11 bases spanning the gap. The CDR3 length is 13 residues. The CDR3 nucleotides are TGTGCCAGTAGACAACAGGTGTACACTGAAGCTTTCTTT. Protein: CASRQQVYTEAFF. The full variable domain, in which reference TRBV19 and TRBJ1-1 provide the parts outside the CDR3, is DGGITQSPKYLFRKEGQNVTLSCEQNLNHDAMYWYRQDPGQGLRLIYYSQIVNDFQKGDIAEGYSVSREKKESFPLTVTSAQKNPTAFYLCASRQQVYTEAFFGQGTRLTVV.

V and J are TRBV28 and TRBJ1-2; tentatively, D is TRBD1 (5 bases). V was pared by 3 bases and J by 8 bases, with 22 bases between. The CDR3 consists of 16 residues. CDR1 is MDHEN, CDR2 SYDVKM, per germline. CDR3 region: CASSFFGTGPFGGYTF. The CDR3 bases are TGTGCCAGCAGTTTTTTCGGGACGGGACCCTTCGGGGGCTACACCTTC.

A single count supports this clone. The chain employs TRBV5-6 and TRBJ2-3, with D possibly being TRBD1 (6 bases). From germline, CDR1 is SGHDT and CDR2 YYEEEE. V shed 1 base and J shed 6 bases, with 15 bases lying between them. This CDR3 region has 15 residues. CDR3 coding DNA: TGTGCCAGCAGCTTGCGGGACAATTCGGGGGATACGCAGTATTTT. Translating gives CASSLRDNSGDTQYF.

CDR3 sequence (DNA): TGTGCCAGCAGAAACCGGGAGGGGGCGAATCGAGAGCAGTACTTC. Translation gives CASRNREGANREQYF. This chain links TRBV6-5 with TRBJ2-7; possible D gene TRBD2, 8 bases. Looked up from germline, CDR1 is MNHEY and CDR2 is SVGAGI. With 6 bases removed from V and 7 bases from J, the gap between germline ends came to 22 bases. The CDR3 extends over 15 amino acids.

The CDR3 nucleotides read TGTGCCAGCAGCCAAGATTACGCCATGAACACTGAAGCTTTCTTT. Residues: CASSQDYAMNTEAFF. J is TRBJ1-1 and V is TRBV14, with D unclear. The CDR3 has 15 residues. V lost 0 bases to trimming and J lost 0 bases, with 8 bases between them. Germline CDR1 reads SGHDN; CDR2 reads FVKESK.

This clone was observed a single time. V usage is TRBV12-3 or TRBV12-4 and J usage is TRBJ2-1, with unresolved D. This CDR3 spans 12 amino acids. The V gene lost 4 bases and the J gene lost 7 bases, with 8 bases spanning the gap. CDR3 sequence reads: CASSSEWNEQFF. CDR3 nucleotide sequence: TGTGCCAGCAGTTCCGAGTGGAATGAGCAGTTCTTC.

J is TRBJ1-4 and V is TRBV6-5; 7 bases line up with TRBD1. In germline, CDR1 is MNHEY, CDR2 SVGAGI. CDR3 size: 15 residues. V shed 3 bases, J shed 5 bases, and the junction held 6 bases outside the gene matches. The chain's CDR3 is CASSYLGTDNEKLFF. In DNA form, the CDR3 reads TGTGCCAGCAGTTATTTAGGGACAGACAATGAAAAACTGTTTTTT.

V is TRBV4-1 and J is TRBJ2-5; TRBD2 is a possible D gene (6 bases). The germline V gene has CDR1 MGHRA and CDR2 YSYEKL. The CDR3 is 14 residues long. Trimming took off 1 base at V and 5 bases at J, with 11 bases between the two ends. CDR3 region: CASSQGAGWETQYF. In DNA, the CDR3 is TGCGCCAGCAGCCAAGGGGCGGGGTGGGAGACCCAGTACTTC.

The CDR3 sequence: CASSLFAGTYNEQFF. CDR3 coding DNA: TGTGCCAGCAGCTTATTTGCGGGAACCTACAATGAGCAGTTCTTC. The chain uses TRBV7-2 and TRBJ2-1; a weak D match, TRBD2 (6 bases). V dropped 2 bases and J dropped 2 bases, with 10 bases sitting between them. Looked up from germline, CDR1 is SGHTA and CDR2 is FQGNSA. The CDR3 covers 15 residues.

This clone was seen once. CDR3 in DNA: TGTGCCGGACAGGGGCCTAATGAAAAACTGTTTTTT. Translating gives CAGQGPNEKLFF. The chain combines TRBV30 with TRBJ1-4; 9 bases are a match to TRBD1. The CDR3 loop spans 12 amino acids. The V gene end was trimmed by 8 bases and the J gene end by 3 bases; junction bases not matched to a gene: 1. Germline values: CDR1 GTSNPN, CDR2 SVGIG (reference sequence). Looking up the rest from reference TRBV30 and TRBJ1-4 gives the full variable domain: SQTIHQWPATLVQPVGSPLSLECTVEGTSNPNLYWYRQAAGRGLQLLFYSVGIGQISSEVPQNLSASRPQDRQFILSSKKLLLSDSGFYLCAGQGPNEKLFFGSGTQLSVL.

J is TRBJ1-1 and V is TRBV11-2, with 7 bases matching TRBD1. Germline CDR1 and CDR2: SGHAT and FQNNGV. The CDR3 spans 14 residues. V shed 3 bases and J 6 bases; nucleotides not matched to a gene: 7. The CDR3 reads CASSFQQGNPEAFF. The CDR3 nucleotides are TGTGCCAGCAGCTTCCAACAGGGGAATCCTGAAGCTTTCTTT.

V gene TRBV4-3 combines with J gene TRBJ2-1; D is possibly TRBD2 (6 bases). The CDR3 has 19 residues. The V end lost 0 bases, the J end lost 0 bases, and 18 bases lay between the germline ends. Germline V gene sequence: CDR1 LGHNA, CDR2 YSLEER. In nucleotides, the CDR3 is TGCGCCAGCAGCCAAGATGTATCCGGGAGTCCCCTCTCCTACAATGAGCAGTTCTTC. It is translated as CASSQDVSGSPLSYNEQFF.